One and the same sample provided the 10 T cell receptor beta chains below, sequenced in a study of blood T cells in healthy people across ages. Sample-barcoded 5' priming and a J-beta primer mix drove a second PCR of roughly 6 to 12 cycles. TCRdb re-called the 5' RACE reads with MiXCR, one entry per CDR3 protein. The sample records around 870,000 distinct CDR3 sequences, under 35% being singletons. The sequenced material came from blood. The receptors derive from a woman older than 75 in good health.

This clonotype was seen repeatedly, ten times or more. This rearrangement joins TRBV12-3 or TRBV12-4 to TRBJ1-4; D not resolved. Trimming removed 4 bases at V and 5 bases at J, with 14 bases between. CDR3 length equals 15 residues. The CDR3 region has the DNA TGTGCCAGCAGTTCTCCTTTGGACGGCAATGAAAAACTGTTTTTT. This encodes CASSSPLDGNEKLFF.

This clonotype showed up many times. The rearrangement joins TRBV7-6 to TRBJ2-6, with TRBD1 matching over 7 bases. Looked up from germline, CDR1 is SGHVS and CDR2 is FNYEAQ. The CDR3 length is 21 residues. The V and J ends lost 1 base and 2 bases, in that order; junction bases with no gene match: 17. The CDR3 spells CASSLGGNRDSFGTGANVLTF. CDR3 coding DNA: TGTGCCAGCAGCTTAGGCGGCAATCGGGACAGCTTCGGAACTGGGGCCAACGTCCTGACTTTC.

This clonotype was seen a few times. V gene TRBV20-1 combines with J gene TRBJ2-3; unclear D gene. There are 11 residues in the CDR3. The germline V and J ends were trimmed by 0 bases and 5 bases, with 3 bases remaining between them. CDR1 and CDR2 from the germline V gene are DFQATT and SNEGSKA (reference sequence). This chain's CDR3 is CSARDIDTQYF. Written as DNA, the CDR3 is TGCAGTGCTAGAGATATAGATACGCAGTATTTT.

The rearrangement uses TRBV6-5 and TRBJ1-6, with TRBD1 matching over 8 bases. The CDR3 has 12 residues. The V gene's germline CDR1 is MNHEY and CDR2 SVGAGI. The V and J ends lost 5 bases and 17 bases, in that order; junction bases with no gene match: 8. The CDR3 region is CASSPGQGIVHF. CDR3 in DNA: TGTGCCAGCAGTCCAGGACAGGGCATCGTCCACTTT.

This clonotype was seen only a few times. The chain is built from TRBV14 and TRBJ2-3; TRBD2 is a possible D gene (5 bases). Germline-derived CDR1 and CDR2 are SGHDN and FVKESK. V lost 5 bases and J lost 1, with 16 bases in between. This CDR3 has 16 amino acids. CDR3 amino acids: CASSAQEELRTDTQYF. In DNA, the CDR3 is TGTGCCAGCAGCGCCCAGGAGGAACTCCGCACAGATACGCAGTATTTT.

The chain recombines TRBV29-1 with TRBJ1-1, with D uncertain. Trimming shortened V by 1 base and J by 0 bases, and 3 bases separated the two germline ends. Per the germline V gene, CDR1 is SQVTM and CDR2 is ANQGSEA. The CDR3 spans 12 residues. The CDR3 loop is CSVEVMNTEAFF. Here the CDR3 DNA reads TGCAGCGTTGAAGTCATGAACACTGAAGCTTTCTTT.

This clonotype appeared many times. V gene TRBV5-1 combines with J gene TRBJ1-1; TRBD1 agrees at 8 bases. The CDR3 covers 14 residues. Trimming at V came to 1 base and at J to 4 bases, leaving 3 bases not matched to a gene. Germline V CDR1 and CDR2: SGHRS, YFSETQ. This CDR3 reads CASSLPGGGTEAFF. CDR3 nucleotide sequence: TGCGCCAGCAGCTTGCCAGGGGGCGGCACTGAAGCTTTCTTT.

As regards this clonotype: The junction differs from germline at one of its ends, possibly a read error. This sequence joins TRBV6-2 or TRBV6-3 and TRBJ1-5; no clear D gene. CDR1 and CDR2 from the germline V gene are MNHEY and SVGEGT. This CDR3 has 14 amino acids. The CDR3, as DNA: TGTACCAGCAGCTTGGATGGCTTCAAGCAGCCCCAGCATTTT. Amino acids: CTSSLDGFKQPQHF.

This clonotype was picked up a small number of times. A much larger clone lies a single base off, so this may be a read error. This chain joins TRBV12-3 or TRBV12-4 and TRBJ2-1; 9 bases fit TRBD2. The J call is doubtful: the DNA matches TRBJ2-7 better. This CDR3 region has 18 residues. CDR3 DNA: TGTGCCAGCAGTCCCGGGTTTAGCGGGGGACCCTCCTACAATGAGCAGTACTTC. This gives the protein CASSPGFSGGPSYNEQYF.

The sample holds many counts of this clonotype. In nucleotides, the CDR3 is TGTGCCAGCAGCTTAGGGGTGCTAGCGCAGTATTTT. Its protein is CASSLGVLAQYF. The rearrangement joins TRBV5-6 to TRBJ2-3; a possible D gene is TRBD1 (5 bases). Looked up from germline, CDR1 is SGHDT and CDR2 is YYEEEE. This CDR3 contains 12 residues. Trimming pared 2 bases from V and 10 bases from J, leaving 11 bases between.